The present entry profiles one T cell receptor (beta chain) with its context. Antigen: not known. Trimming left V 6 bases short and J 11 bases short, with 13 bases between. CDR1 is MNHEY and CDR2 is SVGAGI in the germline V gene. The CDR3 length is 11 residues. Measured with immunoSEQ multiplex PCR; TCRdb has only the in-frame clones, and not every one. The sample yields tens of thousands of clones, 82% seen once. This record comes from a study of glioma-infiltrating T cells after dendritic cell vaccination. General study points: Survival was not directly related to TCR clonality in these patients.

This TCR derives from a human donor with glioblastoma. V usage is TRBV6-5 and J usage is TRBJ1-1; unclear D gene. Material: blood, obtained before dendritic cell vaccination. This CDR3 reads CASSPGVGAFF. The CDR3 region has the DNA TGTGCCAGCAGCCCGGGAGTCGGTGCTTTCTTT.